The T cell receptor beta chain described here comes from a study of T cells in Graves' hyperthyroidism and ophthalmopathy. This clonotype was seen ten or more times. Its antigen is not identified. Amplified regions were TCR beta CDR3 sequences from RNA transcripts. First-round RT-PCR of the TCR CDR3 relied on the HTBI primer set. TCRdb re-analysed the multiplex PCR reads in MiXCR, keeping a single row per CDR3 protein. The repertoire holds about 560,000 distinct CDR3 sequences, with over 15% as singletons. Study conclusions and caveats: Most clonotypes expanded in the thyroid (above 0.001) were also present in blood.

Stability of Graves' hyperthyroidism was defined as absent ophthalmopathy progression within 18 months. Exclusions: uncontrolled infection, other autoimmune disease, pregnancy, lactation. Germline V gene sequence: CDR1 MNHNS, CDR2 SASEGT. V was trimmed by 1 base and J by 1 base, leaving 8 bases between them. The CDR3 extends over 15 amino acids. The rearrangement joins TRBV6-1 to TRBJ1-5; possibly TRBD1 for D (6 bases). This sequence was found in a woman between 18 and 29 years old with Graves' hyperthyroidism. Material: blood. This CDR3 reads CASSEEGGSNQPQHF. In DNA form, the CDR3 reads TGTGCCAGCAGTGAAGAAGGGGGGAGCAATCAGCCCCAGCATTTT.